The 30 T cell receptor beta chains presented below share a single source sample, sequenced in a study of T cell responses to AZD1222 COVID-19 vaccine. Generated by immunoSEQ multiplex PCR, the TCRdb table keeps only in-frame clones and is missing some. The sample has roughly 99,000 clones, about 90% seen once. The material sequenced was peripheral blood, taken on day 0 of AZD1222 vaccination. The origin of the receptors is an adult in good health.

V usage is TRBV7-2 and J usage is TRBJ1-2, with D possibly being TRBD1 (6 bases). Trimming removed 0 bases at V and 5 bases at J, with 10 bases between. CDR3 size: 14 residues. Germline V CDR1 and CDR2: SGHTA, FQGNSA. CDR3 residues: CASSLAMTGYGYTF. As DNA, the CDR3 is TGTGCCAGCAGCTTAGCCATGACAGGTTATGGCTACACCTTC.

The J gene is TRBJ2-7, the V gene TRBV25-1, with D unresolved. The V end lost 5 bases, the J end lost 1 base, and 9 bases lay between the germline ends. This CDR3 spans 13 amino acids. Germline V gives CDR1 MGHDK, CDR2 SYGVNS. The DNA for the CDR3 is TGTGCCAGCAGTCAGCCGGGTTCCTACGAGCAGTACTTC. Protein sequence: CASSQPGSYEQYF.

The chain links TRBV28 to TRBJ1-6; possible D gene TRBD1, 5 bases. CDR3 length: 15 residues. Germline V CDR1 and CDR2: MDHEN, SYDVKM. Trimming shortened V by 2 bases and J by 10 bases, and 15 bases separated the two germline ends. CDR3 sequence (DNA): TGTGCCAGCAGTTTAATCGGGGGGGTGAGGTCACCCCTCCACTTT. Translated, it gives CASSLIGGVRSPLHF.

As for this clone: Other DNA sequences within the sample encode an identical CDR3. This chain connects TRBV27 to TRBJ2-5; D gene unclear. Germline V gene data show CDR1 as MNHEY and CDR2 as SMNVEV (reference sequence). V dropped 3 bases and J dropped 5 bases, with 4 bases sitting between them. The CDR3 runs 11 residues. CDR3 amino acids: CASSLGETQYF. The CDR3 coding sequence is TGTGCCAGCAGTTTGGGGGAGACCCAGTACTTC.

V and J are TRBV7-3 and TRBJ1-5; D not certain. The germline gives CDR1 SGHTA, CDR2 FQGTGA. This CDR3 comprises 13 residues. The V gene lost 1 base and the J gene lost 2 bases, with 3 bases spanning the gap. The CDR3 here is CASSLRGNQPQHF. The CDR3 DNA sequence: TGTGCCAGCAGCTTAAGAGGCAATCAGCCCCAGCATTTT.

V is TRBV11-2 and J is TRBJ2-7; tentatively, D is TRBD1 (6 bases). The CDR3 runs to 14 residues. V lost 6 bases and J 1 base, leaving 13 bases between the germline ends. Germline V gene data show CDR1 as SGHAT and CDR2 as FQNNGV. The CDR3 bases are TGTGCCAGCAGACGCCACAGGGAGTCCTACGAGCAGTACTTC. Amino acid sequence: CASRRHRESYEQYF.

The gene calls are TRBV28 and TRBJ1-5; 8 bases map to TRBD1. Germline assignment: CDR1 MDHEN and CDR2 SYDVKM. The J segment lost 7 bases and the V segment lost 7 bases, leaving 9 bases of the junction unmatched. The CDR3 has 14 residues. CDR3 bases: TGTGCCAGCAATATCGGACAGGGTAGACAGCCCCAGCATTTT. As protein: CASNIGQGRQPQHF.

This clone appeared a few times. J is TRBJ2-3 and V is TRBV30; no reliable D call. The CDR3 runs 12 residues. The germline CDR1 and CDR2 sequences are GTSNPN and SVGIG (reference sequence). V gave up 4 bases and J gave up 6 bases, with 11 bases separating them. In nucleotides, the CDR3 is TGTGCCTGGACCCCGCTCGCCGATACGCAGTATTTT. This encodes CAWTPLADTQYF.

The rearrangement links TRBV28 to TRBJ2-7; tentative D call: TRBD2 (6 bases). Trimming removed 7 bases from V and 5 bases from J, with 18 bases in between. The V gene's germline CDR1 is MDHEN and CDR2 SYDVKM. The CDR3 has 14 residues. For the CDR3, the DNA is TGTGCCAGCACTTGGGGGACTCGGAACGACGAGCAGTACTTC. Translation: CASTWGTRNDEQYF.

The chain carries TRBV6-5 and TRBJ2-1; 14 bases line up with TRBD2. The J segment lost 7 bases and the V segment lost 2 bases, leaving 1 base of the junction unmatched. CDR3 length: 15 amino acids. Germline loops: CDR1 MNHEY, CDR2 SVGAGI. CDR3 nucleotide sequence: TGTGCCAGCAGTTACAGGACTAGCGGGAGGAATGAGCAGTTCTTC. This codes for CASSYRTSGRNEQFF.

The V call is TRBV18, the J call TRBJ2-3, with 8 bases identical to TRBD2. Germline V gives CDR1 KGHSH, CDR2 LQKENI. The CDR3 contains 15 residues. With 1 base clipped from V and 3 bases from J, the junction kept 3 bases outside the gene matches. CDR3 residues: CASSPQRESTDTQYF. DNA of the CDR3: TGTGCCAGCTCACCACAGCGGGAGTCAACAGATACGCAGTATTTT.

V gene TRBV11-2 combines with J gene TRBJ2-7; TRBD2 matches 10 bases. The CDR3 spans 15 residues. V was clipped by 1 base and J by 4 bases; unmatched bases: 4. Germline V gene sequence: CDR1 SGHAT, CDR2 FQNNGV. The CDR3 DNA is TGTGCCAGCAGCTTAGCAGCGGGAGGGCCGTACGAGCAGTACTTC. Translated, it gives CASSLAAGGPYEQYF.

The rearrangement links TRBV7-2 to TRBJ2-7; tentatively, D is TRBD2 (5 bases). The germline V and J ends were trimmed by 8 bases and 4 bases, with 18 bases remaining between them. The CDR3 runs to 14 residues. CDR1 and CDR2 (germline): SGHTA, FQGNSA. CDR3 loop: CASCPLSGSYEQYF. CDR3 sequence (DNA): TGTGCCAGCTGCCCCCTGTCGGGAAGTTACGAGCAGTACTTC. Full variable domain (missing parts from reference TRBV7-2 and TRBJ2-7): GAGVSQSPSNKVTEKGKDVELRCDPISGHTALYWYRQSLGQGLEFLIYFQGNSAPDKSGLPSDRFSAERTGGSVSTLTIQRTQQEDSAVYLCASCPLSGSYEQYFGPGTRLTVT.

In this sample, this clone turned up a few times. The CDR3 protein is CASSPDRDNSPLHF. CDR3 in DNA: TGTGCCAGCAGCCCGGACAGAGATAATTCACCCCTCCACTTT. The chain combines TRBV7-9 with TRBJ1-6, with a weak D call TRBD1 (6 bases). V was trimmed by 5 bases and J by 5 bases, leaving 10 bases between them. CDR3 length: 14 residues. Germline V gene sequence: CDR1 SEHNR, CDR2 FQNEAQ (reference sequence).

The genes are TRBV18 and TRBJ1-5; 8 bases match TRBD1. The CDR3 loop spans 15 amino acids. Trimming took 3 bases from V and 4 from J; bases not matched to a gene: 5. From germline, CDR1 is KGHSH and CDR2 LQKENI. CDR3 sequence: CASSPDTGGNQPQHF. The DNA of the CDR3 is TGTGCCAGCTCACCGGACACAGGGGGGAATCAGCCCCAGCATTTT.

V is TRBV6-5 and J is TRBJ1-1; D possibly corresponds to TRBD1 (6 bases). There are 14 residues in the CDR3. Trimming pared 6 bases from V and 0 bases from J, leaving 11 bases between. Germline V lookup: CDR1 MNHEY, CDR2 SVGAGI. The CDR3 reads CASREGGLNTEAFF. The CDR3, as DNA: TGTGCCAGCAGGGAGGGGGGACTGAACACTGAAGCTTTCTTT.

The chain uses TRBV6-2 or TRBV6-3 and TRBJ2-7; D gene ambiguous. Germline CDR1 is MNHEY and CDR2 is SVGEGT. The CDR3 runs 11 residues. The V and J ends lost 5 bases and 3 bases respectively, with 5 bases between them. CDR3 nucleotides: TGTGCCAGCAGTATCTTCTACGAGCAGTACTTC. Protein product: CASSIFYEQYF.

Only one count was recorded for this clone. The rearrangement joins TRBV18 to TRBJ2-3; the D is unclear. CDR3 length: 14 residues. Trimming removed 1 base at V and 3 bases at J, with 8 bases between. Germline V CDR1 and CDR2: KGHSH, LQKENI. The CDR3 sequence is CASSPLAVTDTQYF. In DNA, the CDR3 is TGTGCCAGCTCACCACTGGCAGTTACAGATACGCAGTATTTT.

V usage is TRBV2 and J usage is TRBJ2-1; unclear D gene. Trimming left V 6 bases short and J 9 bases short, with 9 bases between. The germline gives CDR1 SNHLY, CDR2 FYNNEI. The CDR3 totals 11 residues. CDR3 amino acids: CASRGRIEQFF. In DNA form, the CDR3 reads TGTGCCAGCAGAGGCCGTATTGAGCAGTTCTTC.

About this clone itself: Sequence at one end of the junction differs from germline and may be a read error. The chain links TRBV7-3 to TRBJ2-1; 8 bases match TRBD2. This CDR3 has 17 residues. The germline V gene encodes CDR1 SGHTA and CDR2 FQGTGA. The CDR3 bases are TGTGTCAGCAGTTTTCTGGCCTCGGGAGGGCGGGACAATGAGCAGTTCTTC. Protein sequence: CVSSFLASGGRDNEQFF.

In the case of this clone: This same CDR3 is encoded by further DNA sequences in the sample. The chain recombines TRBV15 with TRBJ2-3; perhaps TRBD2 as D (5 bases). The germline CDR1 and CDR2 sequences are LNHNV and YYDKDF (reference sequence). Trimming took off 5 bases at V and 6 bases at J, with 12 bases between the two ends. The CDR3 covers 13 residues. Here the CDR3 reads CATSRQTGDTQYF. For the CDR3, the DNA is TGTGCCACCAGCCGACAAACGGGGGATACGCAGTATTTT.

This rearrangement joins TRBV9 to TRBJ1-1; D call uncertain. V was pared by 4 bases and J by 7 bases, with 23 bases between. Per the germline V gene, CDR1 is SGDLS and CDR2 is YYNGEE. This CDR3 has 16 residues. DNA of the CDR3: TGTGCCAGCAGCAAACGGACGGAGTATTCCTTACGTGAAGCTTTCTTT. Translated: CASSKRTEYSLREAFF.

This clone was recorded once. The V and J genes are TRBV10-3 and TRBJ2-7; either TRBD1 or TRBD2 may supply D (5 bases each). The V gene's germline CDR1 is ENHRY and CDR2 SYGVKD. The germline V and J ends were trimmed by 5 bases and 3 bases, with 11 bases remaining between them. The CDR3 contains 13 residues. The CDR3 nucleotides are TGTGCCATCAGTACTCGGGACGGCTACGAGCAGTACTTC. Amino acid sequence: CAISTRDGYEQYF.

The rearrangement links TRBV29-1 to TRBJ1-1; possible D gene TRBD1, 5 bases. The CDR3 totals 10 residues. V shed 6 bases and J shed 4 bases, with 6 bases lying between them. The V gene's germline CDR1 is SQVTM and CDR2 ANQGSEA. CDR3 sequence reads: CSVTGTEAFF. The CDR3 DNA reads as TGCAGCGTCACAGGCACTGAAGCTTTCTTT. The full variable domain, its missing parts supplied by reference TRBV29-1 and TRBJ1-1, is SAVISQKPSRDICQRGTSLTIQCQVDSQVTMMFWYRQQPGQSLTLIATANQGSEATYESGFVIDKFPISRPNLTFSTLTVSNMSPEDSSIYLCSVTGTEAFFGQGTRLTVV.

The rearrangement links TRBV4-3 to TRBJ1-5; tentative D call: TRBD1 (6 bases). Germline lookup yields CDR1 LGHNA and CDR2 YSLEER. The CDR3 loop spans 13 amino acids. The ends were cut back, 4 bases at V and 4 bases at J, with 8 bases in the middle. The CDR3 bases are TGCGCCAGCAGCCCTGGACAGAATCAGCCCCAGCATTTT. This encodes CASSPGQNQPQHF.

The CDR3 DNA reads TGCAGTGCTGCTGGGAGAACAGGAGCTTTCTTT. Translation: CSAAGRTGAFF. The gene calls are TRBV20-1 and TRBJ1-1, with D possibly being TRBD1 (5 bases). The germline V and J ends were trimmed by 5 bases and 10 bases, with 14 bases remaining between them. Germline loops: CDR1 DFQATT, CDR2 SNEGSKA (reference sequence). CDR3 length: 11 residues.

J is TRBJ1-5 and V is TRBV28; maybe TRBD1 (5 bases). Germline V gene lookup returns CDR1 MDHEN and CDR2 SYDVKM. The CDR3 has 15 residues. V was shortened by 8 bases and J by 1 base, with 15 bases between the two germline ends. Here the CDR3 DNA reads TGTGCCAGCTCAAACGCCGGGGGGAGCAATCAGCCCCAGCATTTT. This sequence encodes CASSNAGGSNQPQHF.

The V gene is TRBV5-1, the J gene TRBJ1-6; D might be TRBD1 (6 bases). The V end was cut by 4 bases, the J end by 5 bases, with 19 bases between. CDR3 length: 17 amino acids. CDR1 SGHRS and CDR2 YFSETQ come from the germline V gene. CDR3 residues: CASSLDGGNSNNSPLHF. The CDR3 nucleotides are TGCGCCAGCAGCCTCGATGGGGGCAATTCGAATAATTCACCCCTCCACTTT.

This clone was found once. V and J are TRBV19 and TRBJ1-2; 9 bases fit TRBD1. The CDR3 consists of 15 residues. Trimming at V came to 4 bases and at J to 3 bases, leaving 6 bases not matched to a gene. Looked up from germline, CDR1 is LNHDA and CDR2 is SQIVND (reference sequence). CDR3 in DNA: TGTGCCAGTAGTAAACAGGGGGCGCAGGACTATGGCTACACCTTC. Its translation is CASSKQGAQDYGYTF.

The rearrangement joins TRBV5-4 to TRBJ2-5; D uncertain. The germline V and J ends were trimmed by 0 bases and 1 base, with 10 bases remaining between them. The CDR3 spans 15 residues. CDR1 is SGHNT and CDR2 is YYREEE in the germline V gene (reference sequence). Written as DNA, the CDR3 is TGTGCCAGCAGCTTGGAATTCTACTCCCAAGAGACCCAGTACTTC. Its translation is CASSLEFYSQETQYF. The entire variable domain, with the rest obtained from reference TRBV5-4 and TRBJ2-5, is as follows: ETGVTQSPTHLIKTRGQQVTLRCSSQSGHNTVSWYQQALGQGPQFIFQYYREEENGRGNFPPRFSGLQFPNYSSELNVNALELDDSALYLCASSLEFYSQETQYFGPGTRLLVL.